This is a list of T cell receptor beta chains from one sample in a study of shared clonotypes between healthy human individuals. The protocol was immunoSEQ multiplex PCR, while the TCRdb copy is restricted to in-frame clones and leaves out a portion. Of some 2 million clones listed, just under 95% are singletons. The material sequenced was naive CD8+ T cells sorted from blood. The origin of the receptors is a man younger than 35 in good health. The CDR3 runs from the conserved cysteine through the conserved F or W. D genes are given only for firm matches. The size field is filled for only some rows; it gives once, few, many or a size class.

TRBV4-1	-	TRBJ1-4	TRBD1	TGCGCCAGCAGCCACCGACAGGGAGCTAATGAAAAACTGTTTTTT	CASSHRQGANEKLFF
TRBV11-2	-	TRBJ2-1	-	TGTGCCAGCAGCGAGGTCGGACTACTTGAGCAGTTCTTC	CASSEVGLLEQFF
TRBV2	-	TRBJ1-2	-	TGTGCCAGCAGTGAAGGAGTGGTAATGTCGAGCTACACCTTC	CASSEGVVMSSYTF
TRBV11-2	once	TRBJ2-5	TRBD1	TGTGCCAGCAGCGGTACAGGGGTGGGTCAAGAGACCCAGTACTTC	CASSGTGVGQETQYF
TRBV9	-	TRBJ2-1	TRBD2	TGTGCCAGCAGCGTAGGTCGCGGGAGAACCTACAATGAGCAGTTCTTC	CASSVGRGRTYNEQFF
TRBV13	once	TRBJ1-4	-	TGTGCCAGCAGGCAGACCCTCGGGGAAAAACTGTTTTTT	CASRQTLGEKLFF
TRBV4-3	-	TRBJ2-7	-	TGCGCCAGCAGCCAAGACCCTGGGCTATCCGCCTACGAGCAGTACTTC	CASSQDPGLSAYEQYF
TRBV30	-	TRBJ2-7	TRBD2	TGTGCCTGGAGTGTACTAGCGGGAGAGTCCGAGCAGTACTTC	CAWSVLAGESEQYF
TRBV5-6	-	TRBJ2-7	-	TGTGCCAGCAGCCTGGCCTACGAGCAGTACTTC	CASSLAYEQYF
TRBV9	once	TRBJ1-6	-	TGTGCCAGCAGCATAGACGGGAATTCACCCCTCCACTTT	CASSIDGNSPLHF
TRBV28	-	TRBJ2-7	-	TGTGCCAGCAGTTTAACGGGCTACGAGCAGTACTTC	CASSLTGYEQYF
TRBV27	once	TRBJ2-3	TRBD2	TGTGCCAGCAGTTCCTCATTCCTCTTCCTAGCGGGAGGACGCACAGATACGCAGTATTTT	CASSSSFLFLAGGRTDTQYF